The 21 T cell receptor beta chains below all came from one sample that was sequenced in a study of cytomegalovirus exposure and HLA in healthy donors. PCR used 60 Vbeta primers and 13 Jbeta primers. Using immunoSEQ multiplex PCR, the repertoire was profiled, and TCRdb retains in-frame clones only, with some absent. The table has more than 150,000 clones, roughly 84% seen once; the top ten hold more than 0.2%. Sequenced material: PBMCs. The receptors were gathered from a girl under three years old in good health and CMV-seronegative.

The genes are TRBV4-3 and TRBJ1-1; D not resolved. V lost 2 bases to trimming and J lost 1 base, with 5 bases between them. The CDR3 is 13 residues long. Germline V gene data show CDR1 as LGHNA and CDR2 as YSLEER. CDR3 protein: CASSQLANTEAFF. The CDR3 nucleotides read TGCGCCAGCAGCCAACTGGCGAACACTGAAGCTTTCTTT.

The V and J genes are TRBV5-1 and TRBJ1-1; no definite D call. V lost 4 bases and J lost 0, with 22 bases in between. Germline lookup yields CDR1 SGHRS and CDR2 YFSETQ. The CDR3 has 18 amino acids. DNA of the CDR3: TGCGCCAGCAGCCCCGGGGTAGGGTACGGGGTTATGAACACTGAAGCTTTCTTT. Translated: CASSPGVGYGVMNTEAFF.

The rearrangement joins TRBV5-1 to TRBJ2-2; 14 bases are a match to TRBD2. The V gene end was trimmed by 0 bases and the J gene end by 6 bases; junction bases not matched to a gene: 7. The germline V gene encodes CDR1 SGHRS and CDR2 YFSETQ. This CDR3 is 18 amino acids long. The CDR3 DNA follows: TGCGCCAGCAGCTTGGCCCCGGGACTAGCGGGGGAAGCCGGGGAGCTGTTTTTT. Its protein product is CASSLAPGLAGEAGELFF.

The chain employs TRBV6-6 and TRBJ1-2, with D unresolved. The germline V gene encodes CDR1 MNHNY and CDR2 SVGAGI (reference sequence). The CDR3 sequence is 15 residues long. Deletions cut 2 bases from V and 6 bases from J, with 16 bases between. The CDR3 is CASSYLDGEVDGYTF. For the CDR3, the DNA is TGTGCCAGCAGTTACCTCGACGGGGAAGTTGATGGCTACACCTTC.

The chain carries TRBV10-3 and TRBJ1-6; D is possibly TRBD1 (6 bases). V was shortened by 6 bases and J by 4 bases, with 16 bases between the two germline ends. CDR1 and CDR2 (germline): ENHRY, SYGVKD. This CDR3 has 16 residues. This chain's CDR3 is CAISHDRQAYNSPLHF. CDR3 coding DNA: TGTGCCATCAGCCACGATAGACAGGCTTATAATTCACCCCTCCACTTT.

CDR3: CASGRSGSDGYTF. The DNA of the CDR3 is TGTGCCAGCGGTCGGAGCGGATCTGATGGCTACACCTTC. The chain is built from TRBV6-5 and TRBJ1-2; no definite D call. This CDR3 region has 13 residues. Trimming removed 8 bases at V and 6 bases at J, with 16 bases between. Per the germline V gene, CDR1 is MNHEY and CDR2 is SVGAGI.

This chain uses TRBV19 with TRBJ1-5; D call uncertain. Germline CDR1 reads LNHDA; CDR2 reads SQIVND (reference sequence). The ends were cut back, 3 bases at V and 4 bases at J, with 10 bases in the middle. This CDR3 spans 14 amino acids. The CDR3 reads CASSISRINQPQHF. The CDR3 DNA follows: TGTGCCAGTAGTATCTCCAGGATTAATCAGCCCCAGCATTTT.

The chain has TRBV11-3 and TRBJ2-7; 11 nucleotides line up with TRBD1. The germline V gene has CDR1 SGHNT and CDR2 YENEEA. The CDR3 contains 15 residues. Trimming removed 4 bases from V and 5 bases from J; junction bases left unmatched: 7. CDR3 nucleotides: TGTGCCAGCAGCTCAGGACAGGGGGCAGTCGACGAGCAGTACTTC. Translated, it gives CASSSGQGAVDEQYF.

This chain joins TRBV5-6 and TRBJ2-7, with D possibly matching TRBD2 (6 bases). In germline, CDR1 is SGHDT, CDR2 YYEEEE. CDR3 size: 15 residues. Trimming took off 5 bases at V and 0 bases at J, with 15 bases between the two ends. CDR3 bases: TGTGCCAGCAGTAGGCGCCCGGGGGACTCCTACGAGCAGTACTTC. Translated, it gives CASSRRPGDSYEQYF.

This chain links TRBV5-4 with TRBJ2-2; 14 nucleotides align to TRBD2. The CDR3 is made up of 17 amino acids. Trimming removed 4 bases from V and 4 bases from J; junction bases left unmatched: 6. Germline V gene sequence: CDR1 SGHNT, CDR2 YYREEE (reference sequence). CDR3 amino acids: CASSPGLAGVGTGELFF. CDR3 coding DNA: TGTGCCAGCAGCCCGGGACTAGCGGGAGTCGGCACCGGGGAGCTGTTTTTT.

The chain employs TRBV30 and TRBJ2-7; TRBD1 matches at 9 bases. The CDR3 sequence is 15 residues long. V was pared by 3 bases and J by 9 bases, with 15 bases of the junction left unmatched. Germline V gene lookup returns CDR1 GTSNPN and CDR2 SVGIG (reference sequence). This chain's CDR3 is CAWSWLEDRGEGQYF. CDR3 nucleotides: TGTGCCTGGAGCTGGCTTGAGGACAGGGGTGAAGGGCAGTACTTC.

The chain links TRBV28 to TRBJ1-2, with 7 bases aligning to TRBD1. Germline V gene sequence: CDR1 MDHEN, CDR2 SYDVKM. The CDR3 has 14 residues. V shed 4 bases, J shed 4 bases, and the junction held 6 bases outside the gene matches. CDR3 sequence (DNA): TGTGCCAGCAGTTACTATGACAGGGCCTATGGCTACACCTTC. It specifies CASSYYDRAYGYTF.

In this sample, this clone turned up once. The chain links TRBV6-5 to TRBJ1-2, with D tentatively TRBD1 (5 bases). This CDR3 comprises 14 residues. Germline-derived CDR1 and CDR2 are MNHEY and SVGAGI. V was clipped by 2 bases and J by 6 bases, with 13 bases between them. In nucleotides, the CDR3 is TGTGCCAGCAGTTACAGGGCAGGGAGGGATGGCTACACCTTC. It codes for CASSYRAGRDGYTF.

The chain recombines TRBV19 with TRBJ1-5, with unresolved D. V was shortened by 3 bases and J by 0 bases, with 9 bases between the two germline ends. The CDR3 length is 15 residues. Germline values: CDR1 LNHDA, CDR2 SQIVND (reference sequence). The CDR3 DNA sequence: TGTGCCAGTAGTATGTATACGAGTAGCAATCAGCCCCAGCATTTT. It is translated as CASSMYTSSNQPQHF.

The V call is TRBV6-5, the J call TRBJ1-2, with a possible D match to TRBD1 (6 bases). V was shortened by 1 base and J by 4 bases, with 16 bases between the two germline ends. Germline CDR1 is MNHEY and CDR2 is SVGAGI. This CDR3 spans 16 amino acids. The CDR3 nucleotides read TGTGCCAGCAGTTACTATATTCCCAGGGGCCTCTATGGCTACACCTTC. Its protein product is CASSYYIPRGLYGYTF.

This chain connects TRBV11-1 to TRBJ2-5; 8 bases are shared with TRBD1. This CDR3 contains 14 residues. Germline V gene lookup returns CDR1 SGHAT and CDR2 FQDESV (reference sequence). V shed 5 bases and J 4 bases; nucleotides not matched to a gene: 6. The CDR3 spells CASSPDRDLETQYF. The CDR3 nucleotides are TGTGCCAGCAGCCCGGACAGGGACCTAGAGACCCAGTACTTC.

V and J are TRBV11-2 and TRBJ1-2; TRBD1 might be the D (5 bases). This CDR3 is built from 13 residues. The germline V gene encodes CDR1 SGHAT and CDR2 FQNNGV. V dropped 2 bases and J dropped 4 bases, with 8 bases sitting between them. The CDR3 sequence is CASSLRDSYGYTF. The CDR3 DNA reads TGTGCCAGCAGCTTACGGGACTCCTATGGCTACACCTTC.

This clone was picked up a small number of times. This chain connects TRBV7-9 to TRBJ1-5, with D hard to call. Germline V CDR1 and CDR2: SEHNR, FQNEAQ (reference sequence). The CDR3 contains 14 residues. Deletions cut 1 base from V and 6 bases from J, with 10 bases between. The CDR3 loop is CASSLEGASQPQHF. The CDR3, as DNA: TGTGCCAGCAGCTTAGAGGGAGCGAGTCAGCCCCAGCATTTT.

This clone was picked up one time. This chain links TRBV19 with TRBJ2-2; D remains ambiguous. Germline V lookup: CDR1 LNHDA, CDR2 SQIVND (reference sequence). Deletions cut 0 bases from V and 5 bases from J, with 4 bases between. This CDR3 is built from 13 residues. Written as DNA, the CDR3 is TGTGCCAGTAGTATAGACGAGACCGGGGAGCTGTTTTTT. Residues: CASSIDETGELFF. Based on the CDR3 plus reference TRBV19 and TRBJ2-2, the full variable domain is DGGITQSPKYLFRKEGQNVTLSCEQNLNHDAMYWYRQDPGQGLRLIYYSQIVNDFQKGDIAEGYSVSREKKESFPLTVTSAQKNPTAFYLCASSIDETGELFFGEGSRLTVL.

For this clone: One end of the junction fails to match germline, which may point to a read error. The CDR3 DNA reads TGTGCCAGCAGCATAAGGCGGAACGCTGAAGCTTTCTTT. Translated, it gives CASSIRRNAEAFF. This chain uses TRBV5-5 with TRBJ1-1; no firm D call. This CDR3 spans 13 amino acids. CDR1 SGHKS and CDR2 YYEKEE come from the germline V gene (reference sequence).

The chain recombines TRBV4-1 with TRBJ1-4; 12 positions match TRBD1. CDR1 is MGHRA and CDR2 is YSYEKL in the germline V gene. The CDR3 covers 15 residues. V shed 0 bases, J shed 8 bases, and the junction held 1 base outside the gene matches. The CDR3 nucleotides read TGCGCCAGCAGCCAAGATGGGACAGGGGGCGAAAAACTGTTTTTT. Encoded protein: CASSQDGTGGEKLFF.